This T cell receptor (beta chain) originates from a study of T cells in Graves' hyperthyroidism and ophthalmopathy. The investigators amplified TCR beta CDR3 regions from RNA transcripts. With the HTBI primer set, the TCR CDR3 went through a first round of RT-PCR. Each CDR3 protein gets one entry after TCRdb re-called the multiplex PCR reads with MiXCR. The data show about 300,000 distinct CDR3 sequences, approximately 18% seen once. Germline-derived CDR1 and CDR2 are ENHRY and SYGVKD. The CDR3 has 15 amino acids. V dropped 6 bases and J dropped 0; count of bases not matched to a gene: 5. The TCR was taken from a middle-aged man with Graves' ophthalmopathy. The V gene is TRBV10-3, the J gene TRBJ2-3; 8 nucleotides agree with TRBD2. The sample taken for sequencing was blood. CDR3 region: CAIRDRGGSTDTQYF. DNA for the CDR3: TGTGCCATCAGGGACCGGGGGGGAAGCACAGATACGCAGTATTTT.